This T cell receptor beta chain was retrieved from a study of cytotoxic CD8 clonotypes in ibrutinib-treated CLL. V lost 2 bases to trimming and J lost 0 bases; unmatched junction nucleotides: 7. CDR3 length: 17 amino acids. Germline loops: CDR1 KGHSH, CDR2 LQKENI. This clone has only a few counts. Clones were sequenced by immunoSEQ multiplex PCR, and TCRdb holds only the in-frame ones, with some missing. The top ten hold 5.9% of the sample, which has roughly 220,000 clones, 60% to 80% seen once. The input for sequencing was PBMCs, taken after 12 months of ibrutinib treatment. The sequence came from a human donor with chronic lymphocytic leukemia. This rearrangement joins TRBV18 to TRBJ1-5; the match to TRBD1 covers 7 bases. In DNA form, the CDR3 reads TGTGCCAGCTCACCAACATGGACAGGTAGTAGCAATCAGCCCCAGCATTTT. Translation gives CASSPTWTGSSNQPQHF.